This T cell receptor (beta chain) was recorded in a study of post-analysis software for immune sequencing data. General study findings and limits: Controls showed significantly higher normalized Chao1 diversity than did multiple sclerosis patients. Samples made in the same batch grouped tightly together by F measure.

Concerning this clonotype: The antigen is not known.

Incorporated into the TCR beta cDNA libraries were unique molecular identifiers, which served to reduce PCR and sequencing biases. TCRdb called the PCR reads again in MiXCR, with one record for every CDR3 protein. The sample yields hundreds of thousands of distinct CDR3 sequences, 44% seen once. Sequenced input: blood. The receptor was derived from a girl between 10 and 17 years old with multiple sclerosis.

The DNA of the CDR3 is TGTGCCAGCAGCCAAGATTTGGGACTAACACAGTATTTT. Translation gives CASSQDLGLTQYF. The chain couples TRBV3-1 to TRBJ2-3; 7 nucleotides align to TRBD2. Germline V gives CDR1 LGHDT, CDR2 YNNKEL (reference sequence). V trimming: 0 bases; J trimming: 12 bases; junction bases outside the gene matches: 6. This CDR3 has 13 amino acids.